A single count supports the clone carrying this T cell receptor (beta chain). Its antigen is as yet unknown. This specimen belongs to a study of OX40 agonist ivuxolimab in advanced cancers. The overall study: It was ivuxolimab, an agonistic anti-OX40 (CD134) antibody, that patients were treated with. Earlier anti-PD-1, anti-PD-L1 or anti-CTLA-4 therapy was permitted; around 40% had received some. Partial responses were seen in three patients, one with hepatocellular carcinoma and two with cutaneous melanoma.

Regarding the study as a whole: Still undetermined is the antigen specificity of the expanded peripheral T cells.

Assay: immunoSEQ multiplex PCR; the TCRdb copy retains only in-frame clones and omits some. In the table there are about 14,000 clones, about 82% of which are singletons. Germline V gene sequence: CDR1 DFQATT, CDR2 SNEGSKA (reference sequence). The V and J ends lost 5 bases and 4 bases respectively, with 6 bases between them. CDR3 length: 10 residues. The chain couples TRBV20-1 to TRBJ2-7, with D hard to call. Material: CD4+ or CD8+ T cells sorted from blood, obtained in a trial of the OX40 agonist ivuxolimab. This TCR was sampled from an adult with an advanced solid tumor such as melanoma, head and neck, liver or kidney cancer. The CDR3 bases are TGCAGTGCTTTAGATTACGAGCAGTACTTC. Translated, it gives CSALDYEQYF.